This T cell receptor (beta chain) came from a study of blood T cells in healthy people across ages. V was clipped by 0 bases and J by 3 bases; unmatched bases: 2. The germline CDR1 and CDR2 sequences are MGHRA and YSYEKL. CDR3 length: 15 amino acids. This clonotype was counted once. Together with a sample-barcoded 5' primer, a J-beta primer mix was included in a second PCR lasting about 7 to 11 cycles. All samples yielded 2.5 million or more CDR3-containing paired-end reads. TCRdb independently ran MiXCR on the 5' RACE reads; one entry per CDR3 protein. The sample lists approximately 490,000 distinct CDR3 sequences; less than 25% were seen once. Caucasian individuals from Russia who were healthy and aged about 6 to 95 acted as donors. The same data also went into a second study, on T cells of mothers and their children.

The V and J genes are TRBV4-1 and TRBJ2-7; 10 nucleotides align to TRBD2. This TCR was sampled from a boy aged 5-17 years in good health. The sample comprised blood. CDR3 sequence reads: CASSQEKREGYEQYF. CDR3 in DNA: TGCGCCAGCAGCCAAGAGAAGCGGGAGGGCTACGAGCAGTACTTC.